What follows are 30 T cell receptor beta chains derived from one specimen sequenced in a study of blood T cell repertoires in COVID-19. TCRdb's table, derived via immunoSEQ multiplex PCR, lists solely in-frame clones and lacks some. The repertoire holds over 100,000 clones, with roughly 86% as singletons. Sequences were obtained from peripheral blood. The receptors were sampled from a man aged 50 to 59 with active or convalescent COVID-19.

CDR3 loop: CASRVPVNEKLFF. In DNA, the CDR3 is TGTGCCAGCAGGGTCCCAGTAAATGAAAAACTGTTTTTT. The chain is built from TRBV28 and TRBJ1-4, with no clear D. The CDR3 length is 13 residues. Looked up from germline, CDR1 is MDHEN and CDR2 is SYDVKM. Trimming left V 6 bases short and J 5 bases short, with 10 bases between.

This rearrangement joins TRBV28 to TRBJ1-5, with 7 bases lining up with TRBD1. In germline, CDR1 is MDHEN, CDR2 SYDVKM. Trimming at V came to 5 bases and at J to 0 bases, leaving 7 bases not matched to a gene. CDR3 length equals 16 residues. The CDR3, as DNA: TGTGCCAGCAGTATTGGACAGGCTTATAGCAATCAGCCCCAGCATTTT. This translates into CASSIGQAYSNQPQHF.

The chain uses TRBV6-5 and TRBJ2-7; D perhaps matches TRBD1 (6 bases). The CDR3 loop spans 15 amino acids. The V and J ends lost 4 bases and 0 bases respectively, with 13 bases between them. Germline values: CDR1 MNHEY, CDR2 SVGAGI. The CDR3 here is CASSLEGDGSYEQYF. The CDR3 coding sequence is TGTGCCAGCAGTTTAGAGGGGGACGGCTCCTACGAGCAGTACTTC.

This sequence joins TRBV7-2 and TRBJ2-2, with 7 bases matching TRBD1. Germline V CDR1 and CDR2: SGHTA, FQGNSA. V dropped 4 bases and J dropped 7; count of bases not matched to a gene: 9. The CDR3 totals 15 residues. This chain's CDR3 is CASSYRQGRIGELFF. For the CDR3, the DNA is TGTGCCAGCAGCTATCGACAGGGAAGGATCGGGGAGCTGTTTTTT.

The V gene is TRBV27, the J gene TRBJ2-3; 14 nucleotides line up with TRBD2. The V gene end was trimmed by 11 bases and the J gene end by 6 bases; junction bases not matched to a gene: 10. CDR3 length: 15 residues. Looked up from germline, CDR1 is MNHEY and CDR2 is SMNVEV (reference sequence). CDR3 sequence: CASAGLAGVHDTQYF. In nucleotides, the CDR3 is TGTGCCTCCGCGGGACTAGCGGGGGTCCACGATACGCAGTATTTT.

This chain joins TRBV19 and TRBJ2-1; 10 bases align to TRBD2. V shed 3 bases, J shed 3 bases, and the junction held 5 bases outside the gene matches. CDR1 and CDR2 from the germline V gene are LNHDA and SQIVND (reference sequence). The CDR3 sequence is 16 residues long. The CDR3 DNA follows: TGTGCCAGTAGTATTCTAGCGGGGGAAATCTACAATGAGCAGTTCTTC. It codes for CASSILAGEIYNEQFF.

The V call is TRBV12-5, the J call TRBJ1-2, with D possibly TRBD1 on 5 matching bases. There are 13 residues in the CDR3. Germline V gene lookup returns CDR1 LGHNT and CDR2 FRNRAP. Trimming removed 5 bases from V and 8 bases from J, with 15 bases in between. The CDR3 DNA sequence: TGTGCTAGTGGTGAGGCAGGGAGGGACGGCTACACCTTC. Protein sequence: CASGEAGRDGYTF.

The rearrangement uses TRBV6-5 and TRBJ2-7; maybe TRBD1 (6 bases). Trimming cost V 7 bases and J 2 bases, with 15 bases left between them. The CDR3 has 14 amino acids. Germline CDR1 MNHEY, CDR2 SVGAGI. The CDR3 nucleotides read TGTGCCAGCAACGCGGACAGAGACCCCTACGAGCAGTACTTC. Amino acid sequence: CASNADRDPYEQYF.

This chain uses TRBV2 with TRBJ2-1; 8 positions agree with TRBD1. The CDR3 loop spans 11 amino acids. Germline V CDR1 and CDR2: SNHLY, FYNNEI. The V gene end was trimmed by 8 bases and the J gene end by 13 bases; junction bases not matched to a gene: 7. CDR3 amino acids: CASGTGAHQFF. DNA of the CDR3: TGTGCCAGCGGGACAGGCGCTCATCAGTTCTTC.

This chain connects TRBV18 to TRBJ2-5; D is uncertain. Germline V lookup: CDR1 KGHSH, CDR2 LQKENI. V was trimmed by 3 bases and J by 5 bases, leaving 7 bases between them. The CDR3 sequence is 12 residues long. CDR3 loop: CASSPPGETQYF. CDR3 coding DNA: TGTGCCAGCTCACCTCCGGGTGAGACCCAGTACTTC.

This sequence joins TRBV6-2 or TRBV6-3 and TRBJ2-7; weak D call: TRBD1 (6 bases). CDR1 is MNHEY and CDR2 is SVGEGT in the germline V gene. The CDR3 runs 16 residues. The V gene lost 0 bases and the J gene lost 0 bases, with 12 bases spanning the gap. This CDR3 is CASSYSKGTSSYEQYF. CDR3 DNA sequence: TGTGCCAGCAGTTACTCTAAAGGGACAAGCTCCTACGAGCAGTACTTC.

The chain has TRBV6-5 and TRBJ1-1, with D maybe TRBD1 (5 bases). The CDR3 totals 14 residues. Germline loops: CDR1 MNHEY, CDR2 SVGAGI. V was shortened by 2 bases and J by 0 bases, with 7 bases between the two germline ends. The CDR3 DNA reads TGTGCCAGCAGTTACGGGACTATGAACACTGAAGCTTTCTTT. Its protein product is CASSYGTMNTEAFF.

V usage is TRBV6-5 and J usage is TRBJ1-6, with D maybe TRBD1 (6 bases). V dropped 7 bases and J dropped 7 bases, with 11 bases sitting between them. Per the germline V gene, CDR1 is MNHEY and CDR2 is SVGAGI. The CDR3 has 13 residues. As DNA, the CDR3 is TGTGCCAGCACTCCCGACAGGAATTCACCCCTCCACTTT. It translates to CASTPDRNSPLHF.

The chain combines TRBV5-5 with TRBJ2-2; perhaps TRBD1 as D (5 bases). The CDR3 length is 15 residues. From germline, CDR1 is SGHKS and CDR2 YYEKEE (reference sequence). Trimming took off 2 bases at V and 4 bases at J, with 12 bases between the two ends. The CDR3 nucleotides read TGTGCCAGCAGCTTTGTCAGGGTGGGCACCGGGGAGCTGTTTTTT. Protein product: CASSFVRVGTGELFF.

This clone was seen once. The gene calls are TRBV5-5 and TRBJ2-5; TRBD1 is a possible D gene (6 bases). The germline V gene encodes CDR1 SGHKS and CDR2 YYEKEE (reference sequence). There are 13 residues in the CDR3. V lost 2 bases to trimming and J lost 5 bases, with 10 bases between them. In DNA, the CDR3 is TGTGCCAGCAGCTTTCGGCAGGGGGAGACCCAGTACTTC. Translation: CASSFRQGETQYF.

This clone has only a few counts. The V and J genes are TRBV28 and TRBJ1-2; D possibly corresponds to TRBD1 (6 bases). Germline V lookup: CDR1 MDHEN, CDR2 SYDVKM. The CDR3 totals 14 residues. Trimming took off 5 bases at V and 4 bases at J, with 14 bases between the two ends. The CDR3 bases are TGTGCCAGCAGTCCAACAGGGCAGGTCTATGGCTACACCTTC. Protein product: CASSPTGQVYGYTF.

This chain connects TRBV6-5 to TRBJ2-7, with a weak D call TRBD2 (5 bases). The CDR3 totals 12 residues. V lost 6 bases, J lost 5 bases, and 11 bases lay in between. Germline CDR1 reads MNHEY; CDR2 reads SVGAGI. The CDR3 DNA reads as TGTGCCAGCAGCCCCGGGGTCCACGAGCAGTACTTC. It specifies CASSPGVHEQYF.

This clone was seen a few times. The chain joins TRBV10-3 to TRBJ2-1; 8 nucleotides match TRBD1. Germline assignment: CDR1 ENHRY and CDR2 SYGVKD. CDR3 size: 13 residues. V shed 10 bases and J 7 bases; nucleotides not matched to a gene: 9. CDR3: CATGGDARNEQFF. The CDR3 nucleotides are TGTGCCACAGGGGGCGACGCAAGGAATGAGCAGTTCTTC.

This clone was detected a few times. V is TRBV20-1 and J is TRBJ1-2, with D possibly matching TRBD1 (6 bases). This CDR3 spans 13 amino acids. The ends were cut back, 3 bases at V and 8 bases at J, with 16 bases in the middle. Germline assignment: CDR1 DFQATT and CDR2 SNEGSKA (reference sequence). In DNA form, the CDR3 reads TGCAGTGCTAGTCTAAACAGGGAAGAGGGCTACACCTTC. This translates into CSASLNREEGYTF.

This rearrangement joins TRBV12-5 to TRBJ2-1; 7 bases are shared with TRBD2. CDR3 length: 12 residues. CDR1 and CDR2 (germline): LGHNT, FRNRAP. J was trimmed by 10 bases and V by 0 bases; bases with no gene match: 0. CDR3 nucleotide sequence: TGTGCTAGTGGTTTGGTCGGGGGGGAGCAGTTCTTC. Its protein is CASGLVGGEQFF. Supplemented by reference TRBV12-5 and TRBJ2-1, the full variable domain reads DARVTQTPRHKVTEMGQEVTMRCQPILGHNTVFWYRQTMMQGLELLAYFRNRAPLDDSGMPKDRFSAEMPDATLATLKIQPSEPRDSAVYFCASGLVGGEQFFGPGTRLTVL.

V usage is TRBV5-4 and J usage is TRBJ2-3, with TRBD2 matching 12 bases. J was trimmed by 2 bases and V by 2 bases; bases with no gene match: 3. This CDR3 has 16 residues. Germline V gives CDR1 SGHNT, CDR2 YYREEE (reference sequence). The CDR3 bases are TGTGCCAGCAGCTTTCCTAGCGGGGGGGACACAGATACGCAGTATTTT. This gives the protein CASSFPSGGDTDTQYF.

Only a few counts were recorded for this clone. The chain employs TRBV11-1 and TRBJ2-5; 8 bases match TRBD1. CDR1 and CDR2 (germline): SGHAT, FQDESV (reference sequence). With 2 bases clipped from V and 6 bases from J, the junction kept 8 bases outside the gene matches. The CDR3 length is 15 residues. CDR3 DNA sequence: TGTGCCAGCAGCTTAAGGCCGGACAGGGTTCAGACCCAGTACTTC. Its translation: CASSLRPDRVQTQYF.

This clone was counted a single time. The chain joins TRBV27 to TRBJ2-3, with 8 bases aligning to TRBD2. The CDR3 covers 14 residues. V trimming: 5 bases; J trimming: 1 base; junction bases outside the gene matches: 2. Per the germline V gene, CDR1 is MNHEY and CDR2 is SMNVEV (reference sequence). CDR3 DNA sequence: TGTGCCAGCAGTCGGACTAGCCGCACAGATACGCAGTATTTT. This translates into CASSRTSRTDTQYF.

The rearrangement uses TRBV7-8 and TRBJ1-2; TRBD1 agrees at 7 bases. V gave up 3 bases and J gave up 4 bases; unmatched junction bases: 8. From germline, CDR1 is SGHVS and CDR2 FQNEAQ. This CDR3 is 15 amino acids long. The CDR3 bases are TGTGCCAGCAGCTTTTATAGACAGGGACCCTATGGCTACACCTTC. The encoded protein is CASSFYRQGPYGYTF.

The chain has TRBV4-1 and TRBJ1-1; D might be TRBD1 (6 bases). Trimming left V 4 bases short and J 3 bases short, with 12 bases between. The germline CDR1 and CDR2 sequences are MGHRA and YSYEKL. The CDR3 runs 14 residues. The CDR3 nucleotides are TGCGCCAGCAGCCTCGGAAGGGGGTACACTGAAGCTTTCTTT. Its translation: CASSLGRGYTEAFF.

Here the CDR3 DNA reads TGTGCCACCAGCCTAGATGGGGCGTATGGCTACACCTTC. Translated, it gives CATSLDGAYGYTF. The chain is built from TRBV24-1 and TRBJ1-2; tentatively, D is TRBD1 (5 bases). CDR3 size: 13 residues. CDR1 and CDR2 from the germline V gene are KGHDR and SFDVKD. With 7 bases removed from V and 5 bases from J, the gap between germline ends came to 13 bases.

The chain uses TRBV7-7 and TRBJ2-1; 11 bases match TRBD2. The CDR3 sequence is 15 residues long. CDR1 is SSHAT, CDR2 FNYEAQ, per germline (reference sequence). Trimming removed 5 bases from V and 2 bases from J; junction bases left unmatched: 2. The CDR3 loop reads CASSPGLAAYNEQFF. The CDR3 DNA follows: TGTGCCAGCAGCCCGGGACTAGCGGCCTACAATGAGCAGTTCTTC.

The chain is built from TRBV5-1 and TRBJ1-6, with 11 nucleotides matching TRBD1. V lost 4 bases, J lost 6 bases, and 6 bases stayed unmatched. The CDR3 contains 16 residues. Per the germline V gene, CDR1 is SGHRS and CDR2 is YFSETQ. The CDR3 DNA reads as TGCGCCAGCAGCGTCGGGACAGGGGGGACTAATTCACCCCTCCACTTT. Residues: CASSVGTGGTNSPLHF.

The J gene is TRBJ2-5, the V gene TRBV19; 10 nucleotides match TRBD1. Germline V gives CDR1 LNHDA, CDR2 SQIVND (reference sequence). The CDR3 is 13 residues long. V was clipped by 6 bases and J by 4 bases; unmatched bases: 2. DNA of the CDR3: TGTGCCAGTAGAGACAGGGGGCGAGAGACCCAGTACTTC. It yields the protein CASRDRGRETQYF.

V usage is TRBV7-2 and J usage is TRBJ2-6; a weak D match, TRBD2 (6 bases). The CDR3 is 15 amino acids. With 1 base removed from V and 2 bases from J, the gap between germline ends came to 6 bases. Per the germline V gene, CDR1 is SGHTA and CDR2 is FQGNSA. The CDR3: CASSLGGAGANVLTF. In nucleotides, the CDR3 is TGTGCCAGCAGCTTAGGGGGGGCTGGGGCCAACGTCCTGACTTTC.